This TCR beta chain appears in the sequencing data of a study of blood T cell repertoires in COVID-19. The overall study: There were acute and convalescent COVID-19 samples, and they came from the United States, Italy and Spain. Nucleic acid was either cDNA or gDNA, and it came from T cells, B-cell-depleted T cells, or PBMCs.

J gave up 7 bases and V 5 bases, and 14 bases lay outside the gene matches. The CDR3 is made up of 16 amino acids. CDR1 is LNHDA and CDR2 is SQIVND in the germline V gene (reference sequence). Patients in Seattle were enrolled during active infection, then followed longitudinally. Per the original data handling: Amplification from reference gene primers served as the basis for estimated nucleated cell counts. Measured with immunoSEQ multiplex PCR; TCRdb has only the in-frame clones, and not every one. The D gene and trimming were derived from the DNA, and the V and J assignments and clone size from that table. The table shows 200,000 to 250,000 clones, with 82% occurring only once.

The chain combines TRBV19 with TRBJ2-1; 7 positions match TRBD2. Specimen: peripheral blood. The sequence was obtained from a woman older than 75 with COVID-19, enrolled during active disease. In nucleotides, the CDR3 is TGTGCCAGTAGTTCGCGGGGCGGGGGACTTCAGAATGAGCAGTTCTTC. This codes for CASSSRGGGLQNEQFF.